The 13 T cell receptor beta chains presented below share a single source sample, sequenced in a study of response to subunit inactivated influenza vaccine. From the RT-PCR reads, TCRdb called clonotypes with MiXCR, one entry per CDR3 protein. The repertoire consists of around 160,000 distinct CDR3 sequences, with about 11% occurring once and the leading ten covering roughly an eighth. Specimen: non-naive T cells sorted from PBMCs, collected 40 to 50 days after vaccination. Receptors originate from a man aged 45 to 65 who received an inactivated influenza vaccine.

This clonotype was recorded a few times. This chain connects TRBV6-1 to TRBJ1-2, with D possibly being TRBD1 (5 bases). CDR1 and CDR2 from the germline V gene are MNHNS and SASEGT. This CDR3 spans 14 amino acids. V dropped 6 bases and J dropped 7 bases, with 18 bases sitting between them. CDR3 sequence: CASRAGQGGSGYTF. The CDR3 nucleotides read TGTGCCAGCAGGGCCGGACAAGGAGGCTCTGGCTACACCTTC.

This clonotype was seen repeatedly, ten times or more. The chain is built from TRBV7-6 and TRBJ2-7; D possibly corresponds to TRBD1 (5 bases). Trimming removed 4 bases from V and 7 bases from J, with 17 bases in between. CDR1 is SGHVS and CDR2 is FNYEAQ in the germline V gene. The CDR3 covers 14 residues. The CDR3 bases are TGTGCCAGCAGCTCCAGGGATGGATCTGGGGAGCAGTACTTC. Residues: CASSSRDGSGEQYF.

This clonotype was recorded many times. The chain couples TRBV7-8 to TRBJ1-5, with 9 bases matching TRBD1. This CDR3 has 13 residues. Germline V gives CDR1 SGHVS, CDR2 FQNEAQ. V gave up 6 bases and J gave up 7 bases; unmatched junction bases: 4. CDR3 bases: TGTGCCAGCAGATCGGACAGGGGACAGCCCCAGCATTTT. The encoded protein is CASRSDRGQPQHF.

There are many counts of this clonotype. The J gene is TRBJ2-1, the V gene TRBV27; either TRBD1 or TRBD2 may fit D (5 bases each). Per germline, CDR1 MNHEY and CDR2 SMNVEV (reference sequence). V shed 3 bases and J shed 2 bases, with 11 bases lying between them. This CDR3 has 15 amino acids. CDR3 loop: CASSLGVGTYNEQFF. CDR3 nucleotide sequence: TGTGCCAGCAGTTTGGGGGTAGGGACCTACAATGAGCAGTTCTTC.

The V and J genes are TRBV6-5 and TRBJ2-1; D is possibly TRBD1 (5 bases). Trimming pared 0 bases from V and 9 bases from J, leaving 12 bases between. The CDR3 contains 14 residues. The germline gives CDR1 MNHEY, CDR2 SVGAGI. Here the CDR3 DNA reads TGTGCCAGCAGTTACTCGACAGTACGGCGTGAGCAGTTCTTC. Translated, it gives CASSYSTVRREQFF.

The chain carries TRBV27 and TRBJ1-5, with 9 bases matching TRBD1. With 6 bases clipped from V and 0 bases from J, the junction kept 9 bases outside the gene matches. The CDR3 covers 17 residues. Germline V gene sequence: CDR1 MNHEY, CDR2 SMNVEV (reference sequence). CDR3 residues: CASSSGGTGYSNQPQHF. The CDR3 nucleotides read TGTGCCAGCAGCTCAGGGGGGACAGGGTATAGCAATCAGCCCCAGCATTTT.

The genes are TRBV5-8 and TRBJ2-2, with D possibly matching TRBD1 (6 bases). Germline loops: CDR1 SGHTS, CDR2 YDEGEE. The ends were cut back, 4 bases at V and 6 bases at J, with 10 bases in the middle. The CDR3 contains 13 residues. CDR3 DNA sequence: TGTGCCAGCAGCCCCAACAGGGCCGGGGAGCTGTTTTTT. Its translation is CASSPNRAGELFF.

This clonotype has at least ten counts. DNA for the CDR3: TGTGCCAGCAGCCAGAACCGGTTGGGACAGGGTATGTACGAGCAGTACTTC. It yields the protein CASSQNRLGQGMYEQYF. V is TRBV4-2 and J is TRBJ2-7; 9 bases are a match to TRBD1. Germline loops: CDR1 LGHNA, CDR2 YNFKEQ. Germline trimming cut 3 bases from V and 4 bases from J; bases unmatched to any gene: 13. This CDR3 contains 17 residues.

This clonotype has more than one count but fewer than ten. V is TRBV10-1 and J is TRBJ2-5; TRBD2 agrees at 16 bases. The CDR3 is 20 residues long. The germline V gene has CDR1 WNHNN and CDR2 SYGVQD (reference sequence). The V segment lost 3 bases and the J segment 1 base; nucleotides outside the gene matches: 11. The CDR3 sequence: CASSDTLPGTSGGAQETQYF. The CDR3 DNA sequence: TGCGCCAGCAGTGACACTCTCCCCGGGACTAGCGGGGGGGCCCAAGAGACCCAGTACTTC.

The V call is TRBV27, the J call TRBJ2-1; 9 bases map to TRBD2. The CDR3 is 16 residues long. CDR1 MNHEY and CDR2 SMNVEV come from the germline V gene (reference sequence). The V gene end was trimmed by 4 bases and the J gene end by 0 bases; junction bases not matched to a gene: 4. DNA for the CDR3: TGTGCCAGCAGTTCAATAGCGGGAGACTCCTACAATGAGCAGTTCTTC. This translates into CASSSIAGDSYNEQFF.

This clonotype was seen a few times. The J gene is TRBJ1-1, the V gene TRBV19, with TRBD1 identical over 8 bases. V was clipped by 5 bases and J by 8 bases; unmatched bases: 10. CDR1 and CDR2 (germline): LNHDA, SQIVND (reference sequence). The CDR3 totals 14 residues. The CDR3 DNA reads TGTGCCAGTAGTGCTATGGACAGGGTGGGAGAAGCTTTCTTT. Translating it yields CASSAMDRVGEAFF.

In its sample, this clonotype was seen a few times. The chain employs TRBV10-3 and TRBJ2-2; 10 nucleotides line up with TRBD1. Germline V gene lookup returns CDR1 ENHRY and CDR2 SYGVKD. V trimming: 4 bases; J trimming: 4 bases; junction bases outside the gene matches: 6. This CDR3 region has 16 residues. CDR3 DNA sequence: TGTGCCATCAGTGGGTTCGACAGGGGGCTCACCGGGGAGCTGTTTTTT. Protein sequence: CAISGFDRGLTGELFF.

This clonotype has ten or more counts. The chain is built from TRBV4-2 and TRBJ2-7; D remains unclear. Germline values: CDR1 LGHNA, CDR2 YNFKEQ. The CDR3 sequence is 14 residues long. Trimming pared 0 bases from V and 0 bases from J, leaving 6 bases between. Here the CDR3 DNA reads TGTGCCAGCAGCCAAGACAGTATCTCCTACGAGCAGTACTTC. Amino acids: CASSQDSISYEQYF.